This T cell receptor (beta chain) was sequenced for a study of breast tumors, draining lymph nodes, adjacent tissues. Findings and limits, study-wide: The lymph node origin of tumor T cells was framed as consistent with a hypothesis, not demonstrated. Luminal-like breast cancer showed significantly higher tumor–nontumor repertoire similarity than basal-like. Compared with lymph nodes, tumors were less diverse; compared with nontumor tissue, more.

Samples came from axillary lymph nodes draining the breast cancer. TCRdb recomputed calls from the multiplex PCR reads with MiXCR, one row per CDR3 protein. This sample has about 130,000 distinct CDR3 sequences, with approximately 22% found just once. Germline V gene data show CDR1 as LGHDT and CDR2 as YNNKEL (reference sequence). The V end was cut by 2 bases, the J end by 2 bases, with 10 bases between. This CDR3 has 15 amino acids. The sample holds many counts of this clonotype. The target antigen is unknown. Sequencing input: axillary lymph node tissue. The TCR was taken from a female donor with breast cancer. Some clones in this sample may be carry-over from other donors' samples. This rearrangement joins TRBV3-1 to TRBJ2-1; D call uncertain. This CDR3 reads CASSQYTSPYNEQFF. CDR3 nucleotide sequence: TGTGCCAGCAGCCAATATACGTCCCCCTACAATGAGCAGTTCTTC.